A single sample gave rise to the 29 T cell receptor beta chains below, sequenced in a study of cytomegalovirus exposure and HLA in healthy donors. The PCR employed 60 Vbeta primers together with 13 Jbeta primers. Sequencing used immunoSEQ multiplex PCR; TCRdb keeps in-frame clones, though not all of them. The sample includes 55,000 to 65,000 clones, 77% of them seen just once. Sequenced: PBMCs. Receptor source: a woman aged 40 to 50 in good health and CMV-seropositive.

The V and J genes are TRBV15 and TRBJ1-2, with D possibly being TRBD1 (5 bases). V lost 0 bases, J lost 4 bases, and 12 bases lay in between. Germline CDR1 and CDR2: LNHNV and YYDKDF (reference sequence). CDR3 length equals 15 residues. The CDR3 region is CATSRDLKQVYGYTF. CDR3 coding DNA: TGTGCCACCAGCAGAGATCTCAAACAGGTCTATGGCTACACCTTC.

The CDR3: CASHAGMSLRGYTF. The CDR3 DNA reads TGTGCCAGCCACGCGGGCATGAGTCTTCGTGGCTACACCTTC. The chain has TRBV6-1 and TRBJ1-2; D is ambiguous. Germline V gene lookup returns CDR1 MNHNS and CDR2 SASEGT. V gave up 8 bases and J gave up 7 bases, with 20 bases separating them. The CDR3 extends over 14 amino acids.

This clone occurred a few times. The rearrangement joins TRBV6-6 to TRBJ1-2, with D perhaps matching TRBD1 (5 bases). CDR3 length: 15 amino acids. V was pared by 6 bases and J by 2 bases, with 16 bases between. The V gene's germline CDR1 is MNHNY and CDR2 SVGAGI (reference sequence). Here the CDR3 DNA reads TGTGCCAGCAGCCTAACTCCGGCAGGGAACTATGGCTACACCTTC. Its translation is CASSLTPAGNYGYTF.

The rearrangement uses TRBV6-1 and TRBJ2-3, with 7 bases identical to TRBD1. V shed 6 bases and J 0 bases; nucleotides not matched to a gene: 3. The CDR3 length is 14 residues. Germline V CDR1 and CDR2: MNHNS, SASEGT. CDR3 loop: CASRDRTSTDTQYF. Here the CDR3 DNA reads TGTGCCAGCAGGGACAGGACTAGCACAGATACGCAGTATTTT.

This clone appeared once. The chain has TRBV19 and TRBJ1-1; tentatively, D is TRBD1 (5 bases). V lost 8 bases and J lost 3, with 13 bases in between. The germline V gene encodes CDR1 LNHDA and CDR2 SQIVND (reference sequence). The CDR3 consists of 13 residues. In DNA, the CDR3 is TGTGCCAGTGGATACCAGGGCTACACTGAAGCTTTCTTT. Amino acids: CASGYQGYTEAFF.

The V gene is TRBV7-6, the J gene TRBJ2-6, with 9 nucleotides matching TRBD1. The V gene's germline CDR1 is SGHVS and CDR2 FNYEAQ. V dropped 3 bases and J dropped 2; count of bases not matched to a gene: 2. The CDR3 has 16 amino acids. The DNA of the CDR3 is TGTGCCAGCAGCTTGGGACAGGGCCCTGGGGCCAACGTCCTGACTTTC. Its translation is CASSLGQGPGANVLTF.

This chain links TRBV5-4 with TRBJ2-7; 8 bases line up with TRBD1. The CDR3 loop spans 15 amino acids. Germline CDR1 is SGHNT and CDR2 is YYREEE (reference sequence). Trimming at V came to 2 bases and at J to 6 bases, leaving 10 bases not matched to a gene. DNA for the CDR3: TGTGCCAGCAGCTTCCCAAGGACAGGGTTTGCCGAGCAGTACTTC. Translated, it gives CASSFPRTGFAEQYF. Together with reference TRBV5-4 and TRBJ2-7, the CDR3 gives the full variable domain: ETGVTQSPTHLIKTRGQQVTLRCSSQSGHNTVSWYQQALGQGPQFIFQYYREEENGRGNFPPRFSGLQFPNYSSELNVNALELDDSALYLCASSFPRTGFAEQYFGPGTRLTVT.

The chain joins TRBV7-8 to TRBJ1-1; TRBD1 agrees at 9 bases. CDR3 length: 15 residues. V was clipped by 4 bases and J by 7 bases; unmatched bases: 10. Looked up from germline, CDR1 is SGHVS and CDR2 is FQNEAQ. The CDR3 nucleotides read TGTGCCAGCAGCTGGGGGACAGGGAATGCGGGTGAAGCTTTCTTT. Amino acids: CASSWGTGNAGEAFF.

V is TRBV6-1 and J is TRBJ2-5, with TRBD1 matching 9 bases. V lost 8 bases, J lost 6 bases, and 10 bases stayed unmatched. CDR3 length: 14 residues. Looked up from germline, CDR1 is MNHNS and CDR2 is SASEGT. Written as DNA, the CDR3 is TGTGCCAGCCTAGGGACAGGGAAAATGAAGACCCAGTACTTC. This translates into CASLGTGKMKTQYF.

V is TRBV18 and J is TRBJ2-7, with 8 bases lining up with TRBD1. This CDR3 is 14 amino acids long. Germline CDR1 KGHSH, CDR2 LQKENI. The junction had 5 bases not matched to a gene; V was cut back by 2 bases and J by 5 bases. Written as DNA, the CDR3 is TGTGCCAGCTCACCATCGGACAGGGTACACGAGCAGTACTTC. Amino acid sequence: CASSPSDRVHEQYF.

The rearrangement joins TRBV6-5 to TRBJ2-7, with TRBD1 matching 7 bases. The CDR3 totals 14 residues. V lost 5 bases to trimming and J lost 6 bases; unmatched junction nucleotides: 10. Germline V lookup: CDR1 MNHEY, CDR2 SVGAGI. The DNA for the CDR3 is TGTGCCAGCAGTACAAGACAGGGTCGTGGCGAGCAGTACTTC. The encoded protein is CASSTRQGRGEQYF.

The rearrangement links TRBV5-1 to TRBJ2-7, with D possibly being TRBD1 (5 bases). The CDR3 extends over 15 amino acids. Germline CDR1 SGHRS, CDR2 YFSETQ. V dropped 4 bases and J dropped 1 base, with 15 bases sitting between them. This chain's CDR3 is CASSPPQASSYEQYF. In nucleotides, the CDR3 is TGCGCCAGCAGCCCTCCACAGGCAAGTTCCTACGAGCAGTACTTC.

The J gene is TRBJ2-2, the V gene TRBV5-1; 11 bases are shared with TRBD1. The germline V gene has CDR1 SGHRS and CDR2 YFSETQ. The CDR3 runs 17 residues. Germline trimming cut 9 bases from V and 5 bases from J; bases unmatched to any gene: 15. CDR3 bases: TGCGCCACGACCACAGCGTTAGGACAGGGGGCTACCGGGGAGCTGTTTTTT. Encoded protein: CATTTALGQGATGELFF.

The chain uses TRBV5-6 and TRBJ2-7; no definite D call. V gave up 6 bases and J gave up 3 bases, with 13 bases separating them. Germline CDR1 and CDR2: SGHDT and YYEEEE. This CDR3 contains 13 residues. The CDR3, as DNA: TGTGCCAGCACCCGTGATAGCTTCTACGAGCAGTACTTC. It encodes CASTRDSFYEQYF.

The CDR3 region is CASREVEEKLFF. CDR3 coding DNA: TGTGCCAGCAGGGAGGTGGAGGAAAAACTGTTTTTT. The chain carries TRBV2 and TRBJ1-4; the D is unclear. Between the trimmed V and J ends, which lost 6 bases and 8 bases, there was a span of 10 bases. There are 12 residues in the CDR3. The germline gives CDR1 SNHLY, CDR2 FYNNEI. Looking up the rest from reference TRBV2 and TRBJ1-4 gives the full variable domain: EPEVTQTPSHQVTQMGQEVILRCVPISNHLYFYWYRQILGQKVEFLVSFYNNEISEKSEIFDDQFSVERPDGSNFTLKIRSTKLEDSAMYFCASREVEEKLFFGSGTQLSVL.

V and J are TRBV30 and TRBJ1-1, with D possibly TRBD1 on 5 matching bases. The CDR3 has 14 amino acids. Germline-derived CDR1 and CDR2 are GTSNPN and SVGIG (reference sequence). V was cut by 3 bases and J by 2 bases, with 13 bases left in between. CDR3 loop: CAWRRRDPNTEAFF. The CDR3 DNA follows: TGTGCCTGGAGGAGGCGGGACCCTAACACTGAAGCTTTCTTT. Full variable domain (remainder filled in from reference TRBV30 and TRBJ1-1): SQTIHQWPATLVQPVGSPLSLECTVEGTSNPNLYWYRQAAGRGLQLLFYSVGIGQISSEVPQNLSASRPQDRQFILSSKKLLLSDSGFYLCAWRRRDPNTEAFFGQGTRLTVV.

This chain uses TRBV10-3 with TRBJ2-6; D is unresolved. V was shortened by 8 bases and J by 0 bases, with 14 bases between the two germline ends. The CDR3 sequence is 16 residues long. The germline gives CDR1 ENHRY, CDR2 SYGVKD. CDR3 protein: CAIARPHSSGANVLTF. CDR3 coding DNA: TGTGCCATCGCCCGCCCGCATAGCTCTGGGGCCAACGTCCTGACTTTC.

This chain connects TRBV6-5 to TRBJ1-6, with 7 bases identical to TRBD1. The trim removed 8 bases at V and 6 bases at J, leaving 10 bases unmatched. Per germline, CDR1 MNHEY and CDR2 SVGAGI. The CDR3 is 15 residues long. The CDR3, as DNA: TGTGCCAGCGAGAAGAGACAGGGAGCTAATTCACCCCTCCACTTT. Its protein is CASEKRQGANSPLHF.

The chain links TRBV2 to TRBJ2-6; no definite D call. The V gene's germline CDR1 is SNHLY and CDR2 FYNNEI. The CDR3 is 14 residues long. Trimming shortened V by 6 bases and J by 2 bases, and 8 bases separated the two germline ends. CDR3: CASSRVTGANVLTF. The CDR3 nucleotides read TGTGCCAGCAGCCGGGTAACTGGGGCCAACGTCCTGACTTTC.

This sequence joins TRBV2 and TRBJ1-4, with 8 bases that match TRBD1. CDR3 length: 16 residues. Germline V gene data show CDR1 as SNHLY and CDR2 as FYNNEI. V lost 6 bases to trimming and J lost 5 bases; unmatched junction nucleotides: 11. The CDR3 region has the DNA TGTGCCAGCAGGGAGACCGACAGGGGACGAAATGAAAAACTGTTTTTT. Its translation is CASRETDRGRNEKLFF.

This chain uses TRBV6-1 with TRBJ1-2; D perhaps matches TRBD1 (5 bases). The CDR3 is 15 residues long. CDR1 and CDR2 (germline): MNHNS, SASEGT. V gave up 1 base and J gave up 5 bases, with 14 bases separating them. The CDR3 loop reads CASSEGAHPGYGYTF. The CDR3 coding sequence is TGTGCCAGCAGTGAAGGGGCGCATCCAGGGTATGGCTACACCTTC.

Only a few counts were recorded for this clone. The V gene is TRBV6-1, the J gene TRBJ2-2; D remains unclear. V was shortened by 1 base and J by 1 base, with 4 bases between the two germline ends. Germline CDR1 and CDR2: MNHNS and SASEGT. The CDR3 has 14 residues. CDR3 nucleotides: TGTGCCAGCAGTGAAGGAGGGAACACCGGGGAGCTGTTTTTT. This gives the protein CASSEGGNTGELFF.

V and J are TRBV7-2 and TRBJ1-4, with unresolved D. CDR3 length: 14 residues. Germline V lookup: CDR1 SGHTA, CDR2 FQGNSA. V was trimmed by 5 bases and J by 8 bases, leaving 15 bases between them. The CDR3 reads CASSPIAGREKLFF. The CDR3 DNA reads TGTGCCAGCAGCCCCATTGCGGGTAGAGAAAAACTGTTTTTT.

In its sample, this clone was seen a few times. CDR3 loop: CASRIAGSTDTQYF. CDR3 bases: TGTGCCAGCAGAATAGCGGGAAGCACAGATACGCAGTATTTT. The chain has TRBV6-5 and TRBJ2-3; 8 bases fit TRBD2. The CDR3 extends over 14 amino acids. With V trimmed by 6 bases and J by 0 bases, 2 bases remained unmatched. The V gene's germline CDR1 is MNHEY and CDR2 SVGAGI.

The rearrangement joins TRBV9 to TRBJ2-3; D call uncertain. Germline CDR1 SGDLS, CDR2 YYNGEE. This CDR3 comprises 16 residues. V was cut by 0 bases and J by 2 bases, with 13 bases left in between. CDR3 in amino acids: CASSVGFVADTDTQYF. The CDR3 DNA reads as TGTGCCAGCAGCGTAGGTTTTGTGGCAGACACAGATACGCAGTATTTT. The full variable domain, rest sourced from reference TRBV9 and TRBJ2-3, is DSGVTQTPKHLITATGQRVTLRCSPRSGDLSVYWYQQSLDQGLQFLIQYYNGEERAKGNILERFSAQQFPDLHSELNLSSLELGDSALYFCASSVGFVADTDTQYFGPGTRLTVL.

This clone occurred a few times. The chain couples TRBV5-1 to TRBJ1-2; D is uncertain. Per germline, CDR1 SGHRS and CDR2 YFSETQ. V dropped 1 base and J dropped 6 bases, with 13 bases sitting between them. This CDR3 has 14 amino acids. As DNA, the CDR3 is TGCGCCAGCAGCTTGTCTAAAAGGGAGGATGGCTACACCTTC. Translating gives CASSLSKREDGYTF.

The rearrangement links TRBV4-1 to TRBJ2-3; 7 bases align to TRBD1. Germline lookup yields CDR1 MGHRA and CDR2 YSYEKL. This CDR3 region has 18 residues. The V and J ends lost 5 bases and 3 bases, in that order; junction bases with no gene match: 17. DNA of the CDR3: TGCGCCAGCAGCGACTTCCCCACAGGGGTCGAGGGGACAGATACGCAGTATTTT. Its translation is CASSDFPTGVEGTDTQYF.

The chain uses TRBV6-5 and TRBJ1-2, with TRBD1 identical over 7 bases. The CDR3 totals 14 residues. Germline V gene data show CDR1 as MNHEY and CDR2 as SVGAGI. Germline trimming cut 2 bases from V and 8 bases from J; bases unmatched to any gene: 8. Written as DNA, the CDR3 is TGTGCCAGCAGTTACGAGGCAGGGGGAAAAGGCTACACCTTC. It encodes CASSYEAGGKGYTF.

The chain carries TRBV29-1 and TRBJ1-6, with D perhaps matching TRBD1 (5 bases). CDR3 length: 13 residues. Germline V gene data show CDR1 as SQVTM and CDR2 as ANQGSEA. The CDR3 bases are TGCGCAGCCTGGGGGGGAAGGGACTCACCCCTCCACTTT. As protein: CAAWGGRDSPLHF.